These 27 T cell receptor beta chains came from one sample sequenced in a study of T cells in women clearing cervical HPV infection. Only in-frame clones appear in the TCRdb table, and some are missing; sequencing was by immunoSEQ multiplex PCR. The sample table sets out some 20,000 clones. The sample taken for sequencing was blood buffy coat. These receptors were taken from a woman between 18 and 69 years old with a cervical HPV16 infection that either progressed to CIN3+ or cleared (not recorded which).

As for this clone: The read ends 3 residues before the CDR3 terminus; that terminus is restored from the germline J gene. The chain has TRBV20-1 and TRBJ2-3; possibly TRBD1 for D (6 bases). The CDR3 has 13 residues. Germline values: CDR1 DFQATT, CDR2 SNEGSKA (reference sequence). V lost 5 bases and J 4 bases, leaving 13 bases between the germline ends. The CDR3 sequence is CSAPTGSADTQYF. The part of the CDR3 DNA that was read is TGCAGTGCTCCTACAGGGAGTGCAGATACG.

CDR3 bases read: TGTGCCTGGAGTGTATTAGCGGGGGTAGGATATACC. Its translation is CAWSVLAGVGYT. The entire CDR3 protein reads CAWSVLAGVGYTYTF. This chain uses TRBV30 with TRBJ1-2; D is perhaps TRBD1 (5 bases). The read stops 3 residues short of the end of the CDR3; the missing end is completed from the germline J gene. CDR1 and CDR2 (germline): GTSNPN, SVGIG (reference sequence). This CDR3 is built from 15 residues. Looking up the rest from reference TRBV30 and TRBJ1-2 gives the full variable domain: SQTIHQWPATLVQPVGSPLSLECTVEGTSNPNLYWYRQAAGRGLQLLFYSVGIGQISSEVPQNLSASRPQDRQFILSSKKLLLSDSGFYLCAWSVLAGVGYTYTFGSGTRLTVV.

Details on this clone: The CDR3 end falls 3 residues outside the read, so it is completed with the germline J gene. The J gene is TRBJ2-3, the V gene TRBV6-1, with 7 bases that match TRBD2. Germline V gene lookup returns CDR1 MNHNS and CDR2 SASEGT. V was clipped by 2 bases and J by 3 bases; unmatched bases: 5. The CDR3 runs to 15 residues. The CDR3 bases that were read are TGTGCCAGCAGTGAACCGGGGGGAAGGACAGATACG. It codes for CASSEPGGRTDT. The CDR3 as a whole reads CASSEPGGRTDTQYF.

With regard to this clone: The DNA ends 3 residues before the CDR3 does, and the rest of the CDR3 is filled in from the germline J gene. The rearrangement joins TRBV30 to TRBJ1-2, with 7 bases that match TRBD1. This CDR3 comprises 13 residues. Germline V CDR1 and CDR2: GTSNPN, SVGIG (reference sequence). CDR3 DNA (partial): TGTGCCTGGATGTGGGACAGAACGGATACC. Translated: CAWMWDRTDT. The whole CDR3 protein reads CAWMWDRTDTYTF.

Regarding this clone: The missing CDR3 end, 3 residues past where the read stops, is filled in from the germline J gene. This chain joins TRBV18 and TRBJ2-3, with D perhaps TRBD2 (5 bases). This CDR3 is built from 15 residues. V was trimmed by 2 bases and J by 3 bases, leaving 12 bases between them. Germline CDR1 reads KGHSH; CDR2 reads LQKENI. The sequenced part of the CDR3 DNA is TGTGCCAGCTCACCATCGACTCCGGGGACAGATACG. Translating gives CASSPSTPGTDT. The full CDR3 reads CASSPSTPGTDTQYF. The entire variable domain, with the rest obtained from reference TRBV18 and TRBJ2-3, is as follows: NAGVMQNPRHLVRRRGQEARLRCSPMKGHSHVYWYRQLPEEGLKFMVYLQKENIIDESGMPKERFSAEFPKEGPSILRIQQVVRGDSAAYFCASSPSTPGTDTQYFGPGTRLTVL.

This clone is medium-sized by frequency. The read ends 3 residues before the CDR3 terminus; that terminus is restored from the germline J gene. The chain is built from TRBV18 and TRBJ2-3, with 10 positions matching TRBD2. V lost 6 bases, J lost 0 bases, and 6 bases stayed unmatched. Germline loops: CDR1 KGHSH, CDR2 LQKENI. The CDR3 contains 16 residues. CDR3 protein: CASSRTSGASTDTQYF. CDR3 DNA (partial): TGTGCCAGCTCCCGTACTAGCGGGGCGAGCACAGATACG.

Worth noting for this clone: With the read ending 3 residues before the CDR3 end, the germline J gene is used to fill in that end. The chain recombines TRBV30 with TRBJ1-2; 8 nucleotides align to TRBD1. The CDR3 totals 14 residues. Looked up from germline, CDR1 is GTSNPN and CDR2 is SVGIG (reference sequence). The CDR3 loop is CAWSVDRGVDDYTF. The sequenced CDR3 bases are TGTGCCTGGAGTGTAGACAGGGGCGTCGATGAC.

With regard to this clone: The read stops 3 residues short of the end of the CDR3; the missing end is completed from the germline J gene. The V call is TRBV5-6, the J call TRBJ1-4, with a possible D match to TRBD1 (5 bases). CDR1 and CDR2 from the germline V gene are SGHDT and YYEEEE. V lost 2 bases to trimming and J lost 8 bases, with 10 bases between them. This CDR3 is 13 amino acids long. The CDR3 loop is CASSFDSEEKLFF. The sequenced CDR3 bases are TGTGCCAGCAGCTTTGACAGTGAAGAAAAA.

A word on this clone: The missing CDR3 end, 3 residues past where the read stops, is filled in from the germline J gene. The rearrangement joins TRBV6-2 or TRBV6-3 to TRBJ1-1; D remains unclear. The CDR3 spans 13 residues. V lost 5 bases, J lost 3 bases, and 10 bases lay in between. CDR1 and CDR2 from the germline V gene are MNHEY and SVGEGT. CDR3 bases read: TGTGCCAGCAGTAGAGCGTTGCACACTGAA. Residues: CASSRALHTE. The entire CDR3 reads CASSRALHTEAFF.

About this clone itself: Mismatch with germline at one junction end may stem from a read error. The sequenced fragment ends 3 residues before the CDR3 boundary, so the rest is inferred from the germline J gene. This chain joins TRBV4-2 and TRBJ1-2, with TRBD1 as a possible D gene (6 bases). Germline V gene lookup returns CDR1 LGHNA and CDR2 YNFKEQ. CDR3 length: 14 residues. Incomplete CDR3 DNA: TGCGCCAGCAGCCAAGGATTGGACAGCTATGGC. Amino acids: CASSQGLDSYG. The CDR3 reads in full as CASSQGLDSYGYTF.

Of note for this clone: The CDR3 goes on 3 residues after the read ends, and that part is filled in from the germline J gene. This chain links TRBV27 with TRBJ2-7; 8 bases agree with TRBD2. The CDR3 length is 13 residues. With 6 bases clipped from V and 6 bases from J, the junction kept 7 bases outside the gene matches. The germline gives CDR1 MNHEY, CDR2 SMNVEV (reference sequence). The CDR3 protein is CASSRGSGVEQYF. Partial CDR3 DNA: TGTGCCAGCAGCCGGGGTAGCGGGGTCGAG.

Points on this clone: The read ends 3 residues shy of where the CDR3 ends; the end is completed using the germline J gene. This chain connects TRBV29-1 to TRBJ2-1; 8 bases line up with TRBD1. Germline V gene data show CDR1 as SQVTM and CDR2 as ANQGSEA. The CDR3 totals 14 residues. The V segment lost 1 base and the J segment 9 bases; nucleotides outside the gene matches: 8. The CDR3 loop is CSVEGFQGAGEQFF. CDR3 bases read: TGCAGCGTTGAAGGATTCCAGGGGGCGGGTGAG.

The DNA read from the CDR3 is TGCAGTGCTAGAGGAGGTGGGCAGGGTGAAAAA. This codes for CSARGGGQGEK. The entire CDR3 protein reads CSARGGGQGEKLFF. The chain joins TRBV20-1 to TRBJ1-4; a possible D gene is TRBD1 (5 bases). The CDR3 end lies 3 residues beyond the end of the read and is filled in from the germline J gene. Germline assignment: CDR1 DFQATT and CDR2 SNEGSKA (reference sequence). Between the trimmed V and J ends, which lost 1 base and 7 bases, there was a span of 13 bases. The CDR3 length is 14 residues.

The sequenced CDR3 bases are TGTGCCAGCAGCTTGATTCAGGGGAATTCACCC. Translated, it gives CASSLIQGNSP. The full CDR3 protein is CASSLIQGNSPLHF. The V gene is TRBV5-6, the J gene TRBJ1-6, with D possibly matching TRBD1 (6 bases). The read is 3 residues too short to cover the CDR3 end, so that end is filled in from the germline J gene. CDR1 is SGHDT, CDR2 YYEEEE, per germline. The CDR3 is made up of 14 amino acids. V lost 1 base, J lost 7 bases, and 9 bases lay in between.

Details on this clone: Read sequence stops 3 residues before the CDR3 end, and the germline J gene provides the missing end. The gene calls are TRBV30 and TRBJ1-3; tentative D call: TRBD1 (5 bases). CDR3 length: 10 amino acids. Germline CDR1 reads GTSNPN; CDR2 reads SVGIG (reference sequence). The CDR3 sequence is CAWSRGRIYF. The covered CDR3 bases are TGTGCCTGGAGTCGGGGGAGG.

As concerns this clone: The sequenced fragment ends 3 residues before the CDR3 boundary, so the rest is inferred from the germline J gene. This sequence joins TRBV2 and TRBJ1-2, with D possibly being TRBD1 (5 bases). The germline V gene has CDR1 SNHLY and CDR2 FYNNEI. The CDR3 sequence is 13 residues long. Trimming removed 1 base at V and 6 bases at J, with 9 bases between. CDR3 bases read: TGTGCCAGCAGTGAAGTGCGGGGGGATGGC. Its translation is CASSEVRGDG. The complete CDR3 reads CASSEVRGDGYTF.

About this clone: Read coverage stops 3 residues before the CDR3 terminus; the germline J gene supplies the remainder. The genes are TRBV7-3 and TRBJ2-1; 8 bases map to TRBD2. The germline CDR1 and CDR2 sequences are SGHTA and FQGTGA. The V segment lost 5 bases and the J segment 7 bases; nucleotides outside the gene matches: 13. The CDR3 length is 16 residues. This CDR3 is CASSPLWAGGGNEQFF. Partial CDR3 DNA: TGTGCCAGCAGCCCGCTCTGGGCGGGGGGAGGGAATGAG. Together with reference TRBV7-3 and TRBJ2-1, the CDR3 gives the full variable domain: GAGVSQTPSNKVTEKGKYVELRCDPISGHTALYWYRQSLGQGPEFLIYFQGTGAADDSGLPNDRFFAVRPEGSVSTLKIQRTERGDSAVYLCASSPLWAGGGNEQFFGPGTRLTVL.

The CDR3 reads CSGFRASTDTQYF. Partial CDR3 DNA: TGCAGTGGGTTCAGGGCTAGCACAGATACG. The chain uses TRBV20-1 and TRBJ2-3; perhaps TRBD1 as D (5 bases). The read finishes 3 residues shy of the CDR3 end, and the germline J gene is used to complete it. V was pared by 7 bases and J by 0 bases, with 11 bases between. Germline lookup yields CDR1 DFQATT and CDR2 SNEGSKA (reference sequence). The CDR3 is 13 amino acids.

In regard to this clone: Coverage ceases 3 residues before the CDR3 finishes, and the germline J gene fills in the end. The chain has TRBV7-9 and TRBJ2-2; D possibly uses TRBD1 or TRBD2 (5 bases each). Germline assignment: CDR1 SEHNR and CDR2 FQNEAQ (reference sequence). This CDR3 spans 15 amino acids. The sequenced CDR3 bases are TGTGCCAGCAGCACTGAGGGGCCAGCTAATGAAAAG. It encodes CASSTEGPANEK. The entire CDR3 protein reads CASSTEGPANEKLFF.

To note about this clone: The CDR3 end is not reached by the read, which stops 3 residues before it; the germline J gene fills it in. V usage is TRBV20-1 and J usage is TRBJ2-5; tentative D call: TRBD1 (5 bases). Germline-derived CDR1 and CDR2 are DFQATT and SNEGSKA (reference sequence). The length of the CDR3 is 14 residues. Deletions cut 0 bases from V and 5 bases from J, with 13 bases between. The CDR3 region is CSARDPPRQETQYF. Incomplete CDR3 DNA: TGCAGTGCTAGAGATCCCCCCCGACAGGAGACC.

On this clone: The read ends 3 residues shy of where the CDR3 ends; the end is completed using the germline J gene. V and J are TRBV19 and TRBJ2-1; the D gene is possibly TRBD1 (6 bases). CDR1 LNHDA and CDR2 SQIVND come from the germline V gene (reference sequence). V lost 11 bases and J 4 bases, leaving 15 bases between the germline ends. The CDR3 spans 13 residues. The CDR3 sequence: CASGETFYNEQFF. The part of the CDR3 DNA that was read is TGTGCCTCAGGGGAAACGTTTTACAATGAG. The full variable domain, its missing parts supplied by reference TRBV19 and TRBJ2-1, is DGGITQSPKYLFRKEGQNVTLSCEQNLNHDAMYWYRQDPGQGLRLIYYSQIVNDFQKGDIAEGYSVSREKKESFPLTVTSAQKNPTAFYLCASGETFYNEQFFGPGTRLTVL.

For this clone: The read halts 3 residues ahead of the CDR3 end, with the missing end drawn from the germline J gene. V and J are TRBV18 and TRBJ1-2; D is unresolved. This CDR3 is 14 amino acids long. From germline, CDR1 is KGHSH and CDR2 LQKENI. Incomplete CDR3 DNA: TGTGCCAGCCCAATCCCCAGGCGCTCCTACGAC. The encoded protein is CASPIPRRSYD. The entire CDR3 protein is CASPIPRRSYDYTF.

CDR3 DNA (partial): TGTGCCAGCAGCAGAGACATTGAAGAGACG. As protein: CASSRDIEET. The entire CDR3 sequence reads CASSRDIEETQYF. This chain uses TRBV11-2 with TRBJ2-3; D uncertain. The CDR3 goes on 3 residues after the read ends, and that part is filled in from the germline J gene. The CDR3 sequence is 13 residues long. Germline assignment: CDR1 SGHAT and CDR2 FQNNGV.

Comments on this clone: The read stops 3 residues short of the end of the CDR3; the missing end is completed from the germline J gene. The rearrangement uses TRBV5-1 and TRBJ1-4; perhaps TRBD1 as D (6 bases). The CDR3 length is 15 residues. Germline values: CDR1 SGHRS, CDR2 YFSETQ. Deletions cut 2 bases from V and 8 bases from J, with 16 bases between. The CDR3 loop is CASSFSIQGSEKLFF. The covered CDR3 bases are TGCGCCAGCAGCTTCTCCATACAGGGTAGCGAAAAA.

Notes on this clone: Read coverage stops 3 residues before the CDR3 terminus; the germline J gene supplies the remainder. The J gene is TRBJ2-1, the V gene TRBV27; 7 nucleotides agree with TRBD1. V lost 8 bases to trimming and J lost 2 bases; unmatched junction nucleotides: 3. The germline V gene has CDR1 MNHEY and CDR2 SMNVEV (reference sequence). This CDR3 region has 13 residues. CDR3 in amino acids: CASGQGAYNEQFF. Incomplete CDR3 DNA: TGTGCCAGCGGGCAGGGGGCCTACAATGAG.

To note about this clone: The read halts 3 residues ahead of the CDR3 end, with the missing end drawn from the germline J gene. The chain links TRBV7-8 to TRBJ2-5; 7 nucleotides align to TRBD2. The CDR3 is 14 amino acids. Germline V gene lookup returns CDR1 SGHVS and CDR2 FQNEAQ. J was trimmed by 1 base and V by 5 bases; bases with no gene match: 4. The chain's CDR3 is CASSPGGGQETQYF. The part of the CDR3 DNA that was read is TGTGCCAGCAGCCCTGGGGGGGGCCAAGAGACC.

As to this clone: The read comes to an end 3 residues before the CDR3 does, leaving the germline J gene to fill in the end. The rearrangement joins TRBV11-3 to TRBJ2-4, with TRBD2 identical over 8 bases. CDR1 is SGHNT, CDR2 YENEEA, per germline. The CDR3 contains 15 residues. The J segment lost 3 bases and the V segment lost 4 bases, leaving 5 bases of the junction unmatched. Partial CDR3 DNA: TGTGCCAGCAGCTCGGGGGGGCCAGGCAAAAACATT. The encoded protein is CASSSGGPGKNI. The complete CDR3 protein is CASSSGGPGKNIQYF.